Below are 24 T cell receptor beta chains sequenced from a single sample in a study of blood T cell repertoires in COVID-19. Assay: immunoSEQ multiplex PCR; the TCRdb copy retains only in-frame clones and omits some. The sample yields 110,000 to 150,000 clones, about 86% seen once. The sequenced sample was peripheral blood. These TCRs come from a woman aged 55-69 years with acute or convalescent COVID-19.

The rearrangement joins TRBV18 to TRBJ2-2; 7 positions match TRBD1. Trimming at V came to 3 bases and at J to 5 bases, leaving 9 bases not matched to a gene. This CDR3 comprises 16 residues. The germline V gene encodes CDR1 KGHSH and CDR2 LQKENI. This CDR3 reads CASSPYRQGPTGELFF. The CDR3 DNA follows: TGTGCCAGCTCACCTTATCGACAGGGACCGACCGGGGAGCTGTTTTTT.

CDR3 coding DNA: TGTGCCAGCAGCTCTACCAGGGACAGGGGGCGGTCAGACTATGGCTACACCTTC. It is translated as CASSSTRDRGRSDYGYTF. The rearrangement joins TRBV7-2 to TRBJ1-2; 12 bases fit TRBD1. The germline V gene encodes CDR1 SGHTA and CDR2 FQGNSA. CDR3 length equals 18 residues. Germline trimming cut 4 bases from V and 3 bases from J; bases unmatched to any gene: 12.

The chain recombines TRBV7-6 with TRBJ1-3; TRBD1 is a possible D gene (6 bases). V dropped 5 bases and J dropped 4 bases, with 18 bases sitting between them. The CDR3 extends over 16 amino acids. Germline V gene data show CDR1 as SGHVS and CDR2 as FNYEAQ. CDR3 residues: CASSRQEAASGNTIYF. The CDR3 DNA follows: TGTGCCAGCAGCCGACAGGAGGCGGCATCGGGAAACACCATATATTTT.

The chain carries TRBV24-1 and TRBJ2-2; D is undetermined. Per the germline V gene, CDR1 is KGHDR and CDR2 is SFDVKD. The CDR3 is 12 residues long. The V and J ends lost 5 bases and 6 bases respectively, with 6 bases between them. As DNA, the CDR3 is TGTGCCACCAGTGTTCATGCCGGGGAGCTGTTTTTT. It is translated as CATSVHAGELFF.

This chain links TRBV4-3 with TRBJ2-5; TRBD2 aligns across 13 bases. The germline gives CDR1 LGHNA, CDR2 YSLEER. The CDR3 length is 21 residues. The junction had 22 bases not matched to a gene; V was cut back by 4 bases and J by 5 bases. In DNA, the CDR3 is TGCGCCAGCAGCCGAAAACTAGCGGGGGGGCCGGAGGAGAACCCTGGGGAGACCCAGTACTTC. This translates into CASSRKLAGGPEENPGETQYF.

The J gene is TRBJ1-1, the V gene TRBV7-9; D remains unclear. V dropped 4 bases and J dropped 11 bases, with 14 bases sitting between them. This CDR3 spans 12 amino acids. Germline CDR1 reads SEHNR; CDR2 reads FQNEAQ (reference sequence). CDR3 residues: CASSSLPHEAFF. CDR3 coding DNA: TGTGCCAGCAGCTCTTTACCCCATGAGGCTTTCTTT.

The CDR3 reads CASTPTGTNTEAFF. CDR3 nucleotide sequence: TGTGCCAGCACCCCGACAGGGACGAACACTGAAGCTTTCTTT. The V and J genes are TRBV5-6 and TRBJ1-1, with TRBD1 identical over 7 bases. The CDR3 is 14 amino acids. Germline values: CDR1 SGHDT, CDR2 YYEEEE. V lost 6 bases to trimming and J lost 1 base; unmatched junction nucleotides: 6.

The chain is built from TRBV28 and TRBJ1-6, with D unresolved. Germline V gene data show CDR1 as MDHEN and CDR2 as SYDVKM. V was pared by 5 bases and J by 0 bases, with 14 bases between. This CDR3 has 17 residues. DNA of the CDR3: TGTGCCAGCAGTCAAAGGATCGGGAGCTCCTATAATTCACCCCTCCACTTT. Translated: CASSQRIGSSYNSPLHF.

The rearrangement links TRBV25-1 to TRBJ2-2; 8 bases are a match to TRBD2. V trimming: 5 bases; J trimming: 4 bases; junction bases outside the gene matches: 9. The germline gives CDR1 MGHDK, CDR2 SYGVNS. The CDR3 sequence is 16 residues long. In DNA form, the CDR3 reads TGTGCCAGCAGTCCCCGGGGGGGGGCCAGCACCGGGGAGCTGTTTTTT. This codes for CASSPRGGASTGELFF.

This clone occurred once. This chain connects TRBV7-2 to TRBJ2-3; 10 bases agree with TRBD1. Unmatched junction bases numbered 3, after V lost 1 base and J lost 2 bases. The CDR3 loop spans 16 amino acids. Germline assignment: CDR1 SGHTA and CDR2 FQGNSA. Written as DNA, the CDR3 is TGTGCCAGCAGCTTAGGGGGACAGGGGCTCACAGATACGCAGTATTTT. Amino acids: CASSLGGQGLTDTQYF.

The V call is TRBV11-2, the J call TRBJ2-1; D perhaps matches TRBD1 (5 bases). Germline-derived CDR1 and CDR2 are SGHAT and FQNNGV. This CDR3 contains 14 residues. The V end lost 0 bases, the J end lost 7 bases, and 10 bases lay between the germline ends. CDR3 in amino acids: CASSLDRAGNEQFF. CDR3 in DNA: TGTGCCAGCAGCTTAGACAGGGCTGGGAATGAGCAGTTCTTC.

The chain is built from TRBV28 and TRBJ2-3, with D unclear. The CDR3 loop spans 12 amino acids. V was shortened by 6 bases and J by 4 bases, with 8 bases between the two germline ends. Germline CDR1 MDHEN, CDR2 SYDVKM. CDR3 sequence (DNA): TGTGCCAGCAGAGAGGCCCCAGATACGCAGTATTTT. Translating gives CASREAPDTQYF.

The chain recombines TRBV7-2 with TRBJ2-1, with TRBD2 matching over 8 bases. This CDR3 region has 16 residues. Germline V gives CDR1 SGHTA, CDR2 FQGNSA. Trimming at V came to 1 base and at J to 4 bases, leaving 6 bases not matched to a gene. In DNA form, the CDR3 reads TGTGCCAGCAGCTTAGGCGGGGGGCTCCGATACAATGAGCAGTTCTTC. Residues: CASSLGGGLRYNEQFF.

Note on this clone: One end of the junction is discordant with germline, which a read error may explain. The V call is TRBV7-6, the J call TRBJ2-3; 12 bases are a match to TRBD2. Germline values: CDR1 SGHVS, CDR2 FNYEAQ. The CDR3 runs to 15 residues. CDR3 nucleotide sequence: TGTGCCAGCAGCCTAGCGGGGGGGGTCACAGATACGCAGTATTTT. Its protein product is CASSLAGGVTDTQYF.

The chain links TRBV4-2 to TRBJ1-5; 7 bases are shared with TRBD1. V trimming: 3 bases; J trimming: 3 bases; junction bases outside the gene matches: 5. Germline V lookup: CDR1 LGHNA, CDR2 YNFKEQ. The CDR3 covers 15 residues. CDR3 protein: CASSHRDSVNQPQHF. The CDR3, as DNA: TGTGCCAGCAGCCACCGGGACAGCGTCAATCAGCCCCAGCATTTT.

The chain couples TRBV2 to TRBJ1-1; a weak D match, TRBD1 (6 bases). This CDR3 region has 15 residues. Germline V CDR1 and CDR2: SNHLY, FYNNEI. Trimming took off 3 bases at V and 1 base at J, with 12 bases between the two ends. The CDR3 reads CASSDLGQRNTEAFF. CDR3 DNA: TGTGCCAGCAGTGATCTCGGACAGAGGAACACTGAAGCTTTCTTT.

The J gene is TRBJ2-7, the V gene TRBV19, with a possible D match to TRBD2 (6 bases). This CDR3 has 13 amino acids. Germline CDR1 reads LNHDA; CDR2 reads SQIVND (reference sequence). The ends were cut back, 4 bases at V and 2 bases at J, with 9 bases in the middle. CDR3 sequence reads: CASSKRGAYEQYF. The CDR3, as DNA: TGTGCCAGTAGTAAGCGCGGGGCCTACGAGCAGTACTTC.

This sequence joins TRBV2 and TRBJ1-5; 12 bases agree with TRBD1. The CDR3 runs to 16 residues. J gave up 2 bases and V 4 bases, and 3 bases lay outside the gene matches. Per germline, CDR1 SNHLY and CDR2 FYNNEI. The CDR3 region has the DNA TGTGCCAGCAGTGGGGACAGGGGGCTTGGCAATCAGCCCCAGCATTTT. This encodes CASSGDRGLGNQPQHF. Drawing the rest from reference TRBV2 and TRBJ1-5, the complete variable domain is EPEVTQTPSHQVTQMGQEVILRCVPISNHLYFYWYRQILGQKVEFLVSFYNNEISEKSEIFDDQFSVERPDGSNFTLKIRSTKLEDSAMYFCASSGDRGLGNQPQHFGDGTRLSIL.

This sequence joins TRBV24-1 and TRBJ2-2; D possibly corresponds to TRBD1 (6 bases). The germline V gene has CDR1 KGHDR and CDR2 SFDVKD. Trimming shortened V by 1 base and J by 0 bases, and 11 bases separated the two germline ends. The CDR3 contains 17 residues. CDR3 sequence: CATSDLQGPANTGELFF. Written as DNA, the CDR3 is TGTGCCACCAGTGATTTACAGGGCCCCGCGAACACCGGGGAGCTGTTTTTT.

This sequence joins TRBV19 and TRBJ1-6; 7 bases map to TRBD1. Germline trimming cut 5 bases from V and 0 bases from J; bases unmatched to any gene: 4. CDR3 size: 16 residues. Per germline, CDR1 LNHDA and CDR2 SQIVND (reference sequence). The CDR3 spells CASSLPGGSYNSPLHF. Written as DNA, the CDR3 is TGTGCCAGTAGTTTACCAGGGGGCTCCTATAATTCACCCCTCCACTTT.

CDR3 nucleotides: TGTGCCAGCAGGAGAGAATACGAGCAGTACTTC. Amino acids: CASRREYEQYF. The rearrangement joins TRBV2 to TRBJ2-7; D uncertain. V was shortened by 6 bases and J by 4 bases, with 7 bases between the two germline ends. Germline V gene lookup returns CDR1 SNHLY and CDR2 FYNNEI. The CDR3 totals 11 residues.

The chain combines TRBV3-1 (or the pseudogene TRBV3-2) with TRBJ1-2, with TRBD1 identical over 8 bases. The CDR3 is made up of 14 amino acids. After removal of 4 bases from V and 3 bases from J, the junction contained 4 bases not matched to a gene. Germline lookup yields CDR1 LGHDT and CDR2 YNNKEL (reference sequence). The DNA of the CDR3 is TGTGCCAGCAGCCCAGGACAGGGAGACTATGGCTACACCTTC. Amino acids: CASSPGQGDYGYTF.

The rearrangement uses TRBV7-9 and TRBJ2-1, with D perhaps TRBD1 (5 bases). The CDR3 has 12 amino acids. The V end was cut by 1 base, the J end by 7 bases, with 5 bases between. Germline CDR1 and CDR2: SEHNR and FQNEAQ (reference sequence). CDR3 in DNA: TGTGCCAGCAGCTTAGAGGGGAATGAGCAGTTCTTC. Amino acids: CASSLEGNEQFF.

This rearrangement joins TRBV19 to TRBJ2-2, with 8 bases identical to TRBD1. Germline CDR1 and CDR2: LNHDA and SQIVND (reference sequence). The V gene end was trimmed by 5 bases and the J gene end by 1 base; junction bases not matched to a gene: 3. The CDR3 spans 15 residues. As DNA, the CDR3 is TGTGCCAGTAGTCAAGACAGGGGGAACACCGGGGAGCTGTTTTTT. Translated: CASSQDRGNTGELFF.